The rows below give T cell receptor beta chains drawn from one sample of a study of blood T cell repertoires in COVID-19. Some clones are missing from TCRdb's copy, which holds only in-frame ones; the method was immunoSEQ multiplex PCR. Here the sample spans 120,000 to 150,000 clones, approximately 87% being singletons. Sequencing used peripheral blood. These TCRs come from a woman aged 45-60 years with active or convalescent COVID-19. Each CDR3 is given with its conserved first and last residue. The D gene is left open where the match is weak. Size is omitted from some rows. Given values are once, few, many or a class for expanded clones.

CDR3nt | CDR3aa | d_gene | j_gene | len | abundance | v_gene
TGCGCCAGCAGCCAAAACGGACTAGCGGGAGTCTTGGGAATATTCCCAGATACGCAGTATTTT | CASSQNGLAGVLGIFPDTQYF | TRBD2 | TRBJ2-3 | 21 | . | TRBV4-3
TGTGCCAGCAGCCCGCCGACAGGGACCCCCTCGCGCGAGCAGTACTTC | CASSPPTGTPSREQYF | TRBD1 | TRBJ2-7 | 16 | . | TRBV7-2
TGTGCCAGCAGCTTAATAGACAATGAGCAGTTCTTC | CASSLIDNEQFF | . | TRBJ2-1 | 12 | . | TRBV11-2
TGCGCCAGCAGCCAAGATGTCCAGAATTCCTACGAGCAGTACTTC | CASSQDVQNSYEQYF | . | TRBJ2-7 | 15 | . | TRBV4-3
TGTGCCAGCAGCCTTAGACAGGGGTGGACCTACAATGAGCAGTTCTTC | CASSLRQGWTYNEQFF | TRBD1 | TRBJ2-1 | 16 | . | TRBV7-9
TGTGCCACCAGTGATTTGCAGGGGGCTGCAGATACGCAGTATTTT | CATSDLQGAADTQYF | TRBD1 | TRBJ2-3 | 15 | once | TRBV24-1
TGTGCCAGTAGCCAGACAGGGGGCAGGATCGGGGAGCTGTTTTTT | CASSQTGGRIGELFF | TRBD1 | TRBJ2-2 | 15 | once | TRBV19
TGTGCCAGCAGCGAACAGGGAAACGAGCAGTACTTC | CASSEQGNEQYF | . | TRBJ2-7 | 12 | . | TRBV9
TGTGCCATCAGTGACGGGAGGTCCCCCTACAATGAGCAGTTCTTC | CAISDGRSPYNEQFF | TRBD2 | TRBJ2-1 | 15 | . | TRBV10-3
TGTGCCAGCAGTTTACAGGGGAAGAGCACTGAAGCTTTCTTT | CASSLQGKSTEAFF | TRBD1 | TRBJ1-1 | 14 | . | TRBV2
TGTGCCAGCAGCCAAGTGGGGGGGCTACGTGAGCAGTTCTTC | CASSQVGGLREQFF | . | TRBJ2-1 | 14 | . | TRBV4-2
TGTGCCAGCAGCAGGACTACCGCGGGTGGCGGGGAGCTGTTTTTT | CASSRTTAGGGELFF | . | TRBJ2-2 | 15 | . | TRBV5-4
TGCGCCAGCAGCCAAGAGGTCAGGGCCACAGATACGCAGTATTTT | CASSQEVRATDTQYF | . | TRBJ2-3 | 15 | . | TRBV4-3
TGTGCCAGCAGCTCCTACCCCGGGGATGGCTACACCTTC | CASSSYPGDGYTF | . | TRBJ1-2 | 13 | . | TRBV7-3
TGTGCCAGCAGTCCAGCCTGGGAGGGCACTGAAGCTTTCTTT | CASSPAWEGTEAFF | . | TRBJ1-1 | 14 | . | TRBV2
TGTGCCAGCAGTCCATCCGGGAACTACAATGAGCAGTTCTTC | CASSPSGNYNEQFF | . | TRBJ2-1 | 14 | . | TRBV28
TGTGCCAGCAGCTCGGGACAAAACACTGAAGCTTTCTTT | CASSSGQNTEAFF | . | TRBJ1-1 | 13 | . | TRBV11-2
TGTGCCAGCAGCGTAGGTGGGAGTGAGCAGTTCTTC | CASSVGGSEQFF | . | TRBJ2-1 | 12 | . | TRBV9
TGTGCCAGCAGTTACGAACAGCCCGGGGCCAACGTCCTGACTTTC | CASSYEQPGANVLTF | . | TRBJ2-6 | 15 | . | TRBV5-4
TGTGCCAGCAGCTTTTATCGGGTGACGAACACCGGGGAGCTGTTTTTT | CASSFYRVTNTGELFF | . | TRBJ2-2 | 16 | . | TRBV7-9
TGTGCCACCAGCGCCGGGACAGCCCGACTAGGGTACAATCAGCCCCAGCATTTT | CATSAGTARLGYNQPQHF | TRBD1 | TRBJ1-5 | 18 | . | TRBV15
TGTGCCAGCAGCCACAAAAACCGGGACAGGGCCGTTTACGAGCAGTACTTC | CASSHKNRDRAVYEQYF | TRBD1 | TRBJ2-7 | 17 | . | TRBV3-1/TRBV3-2
TGTGCCACCAGACTAGCGGGACGAGACGAGCAGTACTTC | CATRLAGRDEQYF | TRBD2 | TRBJ2-7 | 13 | . | TRBV10-3
TGTGCCAGCCGTTCGGGAGGCATGAATCAGCCCCAGCATTTT | CASRSGGMNQPQHF | . | TRBJ1-5 | 14 | . | TRBV27
TGTGCCAGCAGCTTAGCGCGGGGGGAGCAGTACTTC | CASSLARGEQYF | TRBD2 | TRBJ2-7 | 12 | . | TRBV7-2
TGTGCCAGCAGCCCTGGGACAGACTCCTATGGCTACACCTTC | CASSPGTDSYGYTF | TRBD1 | TRBJ1-2 | 14 | . | TRBV7-2
TGTGCCAGCAGGGGGACAGCCTACGAGCAGTACTTC | CASRGTAYEQYF | TRBD1 | TRBJ2-7 | 12 | . | TRBV12-3/TRBV12-4
TGCGCCAGCAGCTTGGAAGAAGTCAGGAACACCGGGGAGCTGTTTTTT | CASSLEEVRNTGELFF | . | TRBJ2-2 | 16 | . | TRBV5-1
TGTGCCTGGAGGGGCAGAATTAATACCCCTTCCTACGAGCAGTACTTC | CAWRGRINTPSYEQYF | . | TRBJ2-7 | 16 | . | TRBV30
TGTGCCAGCAGTTTCTCTCGACAGGGGGCAACTAATGAAAAACTGTTTTTT | CASSFSRQGATNEKLFF | TRBD1 | TRBJ1-4 | 17 | . | TRBV28
TGCGCCAGCAGCCCCGACGGGACTAGTCACGGCCGGAATGAGCAGTTCTTC | CASSPDGTSHGRNEQFF | TRBD2 | TRBJ2-1 | 17 | . | TRBV4-3
TGCAGCGTGAAGACAGGGATAGACGAGCAGTACTTC | CSVKTGIDEQYF | TRBD1 | TRBJ2-7 | 12 | . | TRBV29-1